This is a list of T cell receptor beta chains from one sample in a study of blood T cell repertoires in COVID-19. Assay: immunoSEQ multiplex PCR; the TCRdb copy retains only in-frame clones and omits some. The repertoire has about 200,000 clones, about 90% of them found once; the top ten carry 0.8% to 1%. Sample: peripheral blood. Receptors originate from a man aged 55 to 70 with COVID-19, enrolled during active disease. CDR3s include the opening cysteine and the closing phenylalanine or tryptophan. Fields, in order: V gene, clone size, J gene, D gene, CDR3 DNA, CDR3 protein. D genes are given only for firm matches. Clone size is given for some rows only: seen once, a few or many times, or a class if the clone is expanded.

>TRBV30|NA|TRBJ1-3|NA
TGTGCCTGGAGTAAAGGGGCTGGAAACACCATATATTTT
CAWSKGAGNTIYF
>TRBV30|NA|TRBJ1-5|NA
TGTGCCTGGGGTTCCCAGGGGAATAGCAATCAGCCCCAGCATTTT
CAWGSQGNSNQPQHF
>TRBV7-8|NA|TRBJ2-7|TRBD2
TGTGCCAGCAGCCTACACGGACCGGGAGGGGAGCAGTACTTC
CASSLHGPGGEQYF
>TRBV7-2|few|TRBJ1-3|NA
TGTGCCAGCAGCTTAGAGGGGGGGCTTTATGGAAACACCATATATTTT
CASSLEGGLYGNTIYF
>TRBV19|NA|TRBJ2-7|NA
TGTGCCAGTAGTATAGTTGGCGGGAAGTCCTACGAGCAGTACTTC
CASSIVGGKSYEQYF
>TRBV27|NA|TRBJ2-6|TRBD2
TGTGCCAGCAGTTTAAGGGGACTAGCATCTTCTGGGGCCAACGTCCTGACTTTC
CASSLRGLASSGANVLTF
>TRBV4-1|NA|TRBJ2-1|TRBD2
TGCGCCAGCAGCCTAGCGGGAGGCGGGTACAATGAGCAGTTCTTC
CASSLAGGGYNEQFF
>TRBV4-2|NA|TRBJ1-5|NA
TGTGCCAGCAGCCAAGAGGGAGGACCGAATGGACTCAATCAGCCCCAGCATTTT
CASSQEGGPNGLNQPQHF
>TRBV7-9|NA|TRBJ2-1|NA
TGTGCCAGCAGCTTAGCGGGCTCCCGGGGTGAGCAGTTCTTC
CASSLAGSRGEQFF
>TRBV27|NA|TRBJ2-1|TRBD2
TGTGCCAGCGGACTAGGAGCCCTTTTTGGGTACAATGAGCAGTTCTTC
CASGLGALFGYNEQFF
>TRBV28|NA|TRBJ1-1|NA
TGTGCCAGCAGTGCCCCACAGGGAACTGAAGCTTTCTTT
CASSAPQGTEAFF
>TRBV3-1/TRBV3-2|NA|TRBJ1-2|NA
TGTGCCAGCAGCCACAGGGGCGCTCATGGCTACACCTTC
CASSHRGAHGYTF
>TRBV4-1|NA|TRBJ1-1|TRBD1
TGCGCCAGCAGCCATGGACAGGGAAACACTGAAGCTTTCTTT
CASSHGQGNTEAFF
>TRBV2|once|TRBJ2-7|NA
TGTGCCAGCAGCCGAGAGAGCTCCTACGAGCAGTACTTC
CASSRESSYEQYF
>TRBV6-5|NA|TRBJ2-1|NA
TGTGCCAGCAGTTACTCGTCGGGGTCCTACAATGAGCAGTTCTTC
CASSYSSGSYNEQFF
>TRBV5-6|once|TRBJ2-1|TRBD2
TGTGCCAGCAGCTTGGTCGCGACTAGCGGTTACAATGAGCAGTTCTTC
CASSLVATSGYNEQFF
>TRBV6-5|NA|TRBJ1-6|NA
TGTGCCAGCAGCGGGGGACTTCGCTATAATTCACCCCTCCACTTT
CASSGGLRYNSPLHF
>TRBV27|once|TRBJ2-4|TRBD2
TGTGCCAGCAGTTCTGGACTAGCGGGGGGGATTCAGTACTTC
CASSSGLAGGIQYF
>TRBV7-2|NA|TRBJ1-1|NA
TGTGCCAGCAGCTTAGGGCTAGATGAAGCTTTCTTT
CASSLGLDEAFF
>TRBV30|NA|TRBJ2-3|TRBD1
TGTGCCTGGAGTGGGGACAGTTCCACAGATACGCAGTATTTT
CAWSGDSSTDTQYF
>TRBV2|NA|TRBJ2-1|TRBD2
TGTGCCAGCAGTGAAGGTGCTAGCGGTAGCAATGAGCAGTTCTTC
CASSEGASGSNEQFF
>TRBV4-1|NA|TRBJ2-2|TRBD2
TGCGCCAGCAGCCAAGGACTAGCGGGAAACACCGGGGAGCTGTTTTTT
CASSQGLAGNTGELFF
>TRBV5-1|once|TRBJ1-2|TRBD1
TGCGCCAGCAGCCCTGAGGGACAGTTCTATGGCTACACCTTC
CASSPEGQFYGYTF
>TRBV3-1/TRBV3-2|once|TRBJ1-1|NA
TGTGCCAGCAGCGTGATACAGGGGAACACTGAAGCTTTCTTT
CASSVIQGNTEAFF
>TRBV7-9|NA|TRBJ2-2|TRBD2
TGTGCCAGCAGCTTAGTTTCGGGGGGAAACACCGGGGAGCTGTTTTTT
CASSLVSGGNTGELFF
>TRBV6-1|NA|TRBJ1-1|NA
TGTGCCAGCAGTGAACAACGTGGCCCTGAAGCTTTCTTT
CASSEQRGPEAFF
>TRBV4-3|NA|TRBJ2-7|NA
TGCGCCAGCAGCCTCCCATTAGAGGGTGTGGGCTACGAGCAGTACTTC
CASSLPLEGVGYEQYF
>TRBV19|NA|TRBJ1-5|TRBD1
TGTGCCAGTTCCGGGACAGGGCTCAATCAGCCCCAGCATTTT
CASSGTGLNQPQHF
>TRBV4-3|NA|TRBJ2-1|TRBD2
TGCGCCAGCAGCCAAGCCGGGACTAGCGGGAGGGCCAATGAGCAGTTCTTC
CASSQAGTSGRANEQFF
>TRBV10-3|NA|TRBJ2-7|TRBD1
TGTGCCATCAGTGTACAACAGGGGAACTACGAGCAGTACTTC
CAISVQQGNYEQYF